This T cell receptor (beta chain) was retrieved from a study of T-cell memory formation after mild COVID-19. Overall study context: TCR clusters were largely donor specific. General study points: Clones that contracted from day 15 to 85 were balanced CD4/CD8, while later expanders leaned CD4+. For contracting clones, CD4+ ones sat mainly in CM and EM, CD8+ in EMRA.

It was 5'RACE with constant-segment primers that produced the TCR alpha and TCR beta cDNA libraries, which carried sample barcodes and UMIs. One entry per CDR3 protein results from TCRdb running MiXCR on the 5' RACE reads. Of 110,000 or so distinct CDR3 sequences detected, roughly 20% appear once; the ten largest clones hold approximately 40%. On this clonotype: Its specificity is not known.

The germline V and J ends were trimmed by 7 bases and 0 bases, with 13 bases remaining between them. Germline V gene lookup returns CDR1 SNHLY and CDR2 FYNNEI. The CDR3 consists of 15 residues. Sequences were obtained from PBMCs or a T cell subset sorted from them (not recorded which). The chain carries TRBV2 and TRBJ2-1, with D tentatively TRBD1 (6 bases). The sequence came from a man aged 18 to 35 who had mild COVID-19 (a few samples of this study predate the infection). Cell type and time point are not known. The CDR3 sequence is CASTRTADSYNEQFF. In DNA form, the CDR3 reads TGTGCCAGCACTAGGACAGCCGACTCCTACAATGAGCAGTTCTTC.